The entry below describes one TCR beta chain. Its binding antigen is unknown. Base qualities are not at hand, and no much larger clone is one base apart. The data were taken from a study of CD8 T cell repertoires and HIV-1 epitope variants (dated by TCRdb to 2020 to 2021). Broadly, across the study: Twenty-five peptides representing autologous and known Gag and Nef epitope variants were each used to stimulate T cells in separate culture wells. Among the control conditions were a peptide pool of CMV, EBV and flu, the Ebola AY9 epitope serving as a negative control, and a well with no peptide. Tested epitopes included three Gag epitope families and Nef HW9 and YT9. Using the EasySep Human T Cell Enrichment Kit, T cells were enriched and then co-cultured with an equal number of autologous T cell-negative cells acting as antigen-presenting cells. Cultures ran for under 12 days in IMDM with gentamicin, with half-media changes on days 3 and 7 adding IL-2, IL-7 and IL-15. An aliquot of 1M T cells was set aside as an uncultured baseline condition, separate from the 65 to 95 T cell cultures. A total of around 83 T cell cultures were run, with each culture condition performed in triplicate except for one peptide, which was performed in duplicate.

Overall study results and their limits: Eight to ten antigen-specific TCR beta clonotypes were identified, of which six appeared to be cross-reactive for autologous or known escape epitope variants. Five clonotypes recognized the Nef KF9 family and one the HW9 family, with no responses to the TAALDMSHF plasma variant. The assay identified only TCR beta chains and indicated proliferation in response to antigen, without indicating T cell function or cytokine profile.

The EasySep Human CD8+ T Cell Enrichment Kit was used on day 10 to isolate CD8+ T cells from every culture. Sequencing of TCR beta CDR3 regions was done on the immunoSEQ platform at survey depth. The QIAamp DNA micro kit was used to extract genomic DNA from every cultured and uncultured CD8+ T cell population. The paper's processing steps were these. Samples with under 5,000 productive reads were excluded, and this exclusion removed 5 of the 75 HIV peptide-stimulated cultures. A MANAFEST web app trimmed sequences to CDR3 and removed nonproductive sequences, CDR3s under 5 amino acids, and those not starting C or ending F/W. Antigen-specific clonotypes had to expand in at least 2 of 3 replicates versus no-peptide control at FDR 0.01, only within one epitope family. Specific clonotypes also needed at least fivefold higher frequency than in wells stimulated with peptides from other epitope families. TCRdb limited this immuneACCESS table to in-frame rearrangements with V and J called. A share of clones is missing; checked studies link under half to unresolved V genes, and the rest is unexplained. Clone size and the V and J calls come from that table; the DNA yielded D and trimming. The sample table records more than 4,000 clones; over 50% of these occur just once. The ten largest clonotypes hold under 55% of the sample.

Sequencing input: cultured CD8+ T cells derived from PBMCs. The sequence derives from a male donor with HIV.

The CDR3 amino acid sequence is: CASTLVVSSGNTIYF. The nucleotide sequence is TGTGCCAGCACCTTGGTGGTGAGCTCTGGAAACACCATATATTTT. The V and J genes are TRBV6-1 and TRBJ1-3; no D gene call is confident. V is clipped by 7 bases and J by 0 bases, and the sequence between their germline boundaries is 13 bases long. Including cysteine and phenylalanine, the CDR3 has 15 amino acids. The retained sequence is limited to the CDR3, 45 bases, with the frame set at the first base. CDR1 MNHNS and CDR2 SASEGT were looked up in the germline V gene.